The sequence of this T cell receptor beta chain was determined in a study of cytomegalovirus exposure and HLA in healthy donors. Use of 60 Vbeta and 13 Jbeta primers characterized the PCR. Method: immunoSEQ multiplex PCR; TCRdb's copy keeps in-frame clones and lacks some. The data hold roughly 150,000 clones, with around 80% observed a single time. Germline CDR1 is MDHEN and CDR2 is SYDVKM. The CDR3 consists of 14 residues. Trimming took 5 bases from V and 1 from J, leaving 11 bases between them. The source material was PBMCs. The chain links TRBV28 to TRBJ1-1; a possible D gene is TRBD1 (6 bases). The clonotype comes from a female donor in good health and CMV-seronegative. Here the CDR3 reads CASSPGQSNTEAFF. In DNA, the CDR3 is TGTGCCAGCAGTCCGGGACAATCGAACACTGAAGCTTTCTTT.